This T cell receptor (beta chain) was found in a study of blood T cell repertoires in COVID-19 (dated by TCRdb to about 2020). A note on the overall study: Collaborator samples came from the United States, Italy and Spain and covered acute and convalescent phases of COVID-19. The prospective study material was composed of cDNA or gDNA derived from T cells, B-cell-depleted T cells, or PBMCs. Subjects who had been exposed to COVID-19, were actively infected with it, or had recovered from it provided the deeply sampled blood TCRbeta repertoires that made up the dataset. The repertoires were released in a freely available public database meant as a resource for research on the immune response to SARS-CoV-2. The samples were drawn from two sources: the first 160 participants of the ongoing ImmuneRACE study, and over 1,000 subjects contributed by 6 global collaborators. Nearly every sample came with metadata listing a de-identified subject ID, COVID-19 status, age in years and sex. Where available, HLA class I and class II types were obtained from metadata supplied by the sample provider rather than from assay-based typing. Summary of the overall study and its limitations: Clinical and demographic metadata were provided uncurated, with the amount varying by source and participant.

With regard to this clone: Its cognate antigen has yet to be identified. No qualities accompany the bases; no much larger clone lies one base away.

In Seattle, one collaborating source enrolled patients while the infection was active and tracked those patients longitudinally over the course of disease. Collaborating institutions collected whole blood in K2EDTA tubes following their own protocols. Collaborator samples were shipped for TCRbeta analysis as frozen whole blood, isolated PBMCs, or DNA extracted from either sample type. TCRbeta CDR3 regions were amplified from genomic DNA using the immunoSEQ Assay, a bias-controlled multiplex PCR. In the source study's methods: Within the assay, amplification of reference gene primers was used to estimate how many nucleated cells each sample contained. To quantify the absolute abundance of each unique TCRbeta CDR3 rearrangement, sequence reads were collapsed and filtered. For each sample, productive Simpson clonality was calculated as the square root of Simpson's diversity index over productive rearrangements. Held by TCRdb, this immuneACCESS table contains in-frame sequences only and omits some clones. Under half of the omission traces to an unresolved V gene where checked; the cause of the rest is unknown. The D gene and trimming were derived from the DNA, and the V and J assignments and clone size from that table. In all, the sample holds over 150,000 clones, and 65% to 85% of those were seen once. The ten largest clones represent around 6.7% of the sample.

The CDR3, cysteine through phenylalanine, is 17 amino acids long. Only the CDR3 DNA is retained, 51 bases long and in frame from the first base. V loses 0 bases of germline sequence and J loses 1 base, and the interval between the two ends is 14 bases. The germline V gene encodes CDR1 KGHDR and CDR2 SFDVKD. The rearranged chain carries TRBV24-1 and TRBJ1-1; TRBD1 could be the D gene, as 5 bases match. The receptor was derived from a woman aged 40 to 49 with COVID-19, enrolled during active disease. Material: peripheral blood. The CDR3 reads as follows: CATSDLPGGVGNTEAFF. The DNA sequence follows: TGTGCCACCAGTGATTTGCCGGGGGGGGTTGGGAACACTGAAGCTTTCTTT.